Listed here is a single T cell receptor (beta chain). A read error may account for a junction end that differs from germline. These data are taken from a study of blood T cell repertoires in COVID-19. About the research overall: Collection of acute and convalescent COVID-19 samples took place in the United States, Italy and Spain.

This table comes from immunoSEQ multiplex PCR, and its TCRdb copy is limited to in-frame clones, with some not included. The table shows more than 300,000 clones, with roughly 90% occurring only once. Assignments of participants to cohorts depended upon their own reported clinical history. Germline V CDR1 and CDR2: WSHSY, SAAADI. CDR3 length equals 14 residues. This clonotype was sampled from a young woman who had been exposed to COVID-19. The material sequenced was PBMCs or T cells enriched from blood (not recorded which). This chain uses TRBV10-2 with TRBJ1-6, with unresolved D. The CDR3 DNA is TGCGCCAGCACGCGAGGGTCGGATAACTCACCCCTCCACTTT. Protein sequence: CASTRGSDNSPLHF.